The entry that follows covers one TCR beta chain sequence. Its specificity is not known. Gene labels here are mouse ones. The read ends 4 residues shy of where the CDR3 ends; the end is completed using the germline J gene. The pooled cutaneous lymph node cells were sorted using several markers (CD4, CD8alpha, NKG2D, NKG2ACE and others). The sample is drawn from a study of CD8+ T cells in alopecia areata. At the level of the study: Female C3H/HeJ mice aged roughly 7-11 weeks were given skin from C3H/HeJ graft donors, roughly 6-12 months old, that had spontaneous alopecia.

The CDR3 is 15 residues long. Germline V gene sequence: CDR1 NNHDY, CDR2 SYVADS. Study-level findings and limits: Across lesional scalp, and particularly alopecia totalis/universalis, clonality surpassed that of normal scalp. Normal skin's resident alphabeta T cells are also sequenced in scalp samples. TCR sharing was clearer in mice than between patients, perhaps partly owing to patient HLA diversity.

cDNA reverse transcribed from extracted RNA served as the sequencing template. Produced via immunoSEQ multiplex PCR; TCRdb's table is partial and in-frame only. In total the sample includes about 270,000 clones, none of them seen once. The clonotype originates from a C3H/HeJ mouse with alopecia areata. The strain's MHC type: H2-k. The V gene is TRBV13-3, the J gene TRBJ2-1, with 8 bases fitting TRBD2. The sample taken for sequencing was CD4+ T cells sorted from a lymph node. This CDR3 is CASSDWLGGAAEQFF. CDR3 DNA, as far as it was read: TGTGCCAGCAGTGATTGGCTGGGGGGCGCGGCT.